The rows below give T cell receptor beta chains drawn from one sample of a study of beta chain features in type 1 diabetes. Sequencing was performed with immunoSEQ multiplex PCR; in TCRdb, only in-frame clones are kept and a portion is missing. The sample has fewer than 500,000 clones, approximately 15% seen once. Sequences were obtained from naive CD4+ T cells from blood. The source of these receptors is a man aged 30 to 39 in good health. The CDR3 runs from the conserved cysteine through the conserved F or W. The D gene is left open where the match is weak. Size tells how often a clone was seen (once, few, many) or the class of an expanded clone, and some rows leave it out.

d_call	v_call	clone_size	j_call	cdr3_nt	cdr3_aa
TRBD1	TRBV4-1	-	TRBJ2-7	TGCGCCAGCAGCCAATTTCACGGGACAGGGTATTCCGAGCAGTACTTC	CASSQFHGTGYSEQYF
-	TRBV7-2	-	TRBJ2-5	TGTGCCAGCAGCTTAGTGTCGCCGAGGACCCAGTACTTC	CASSLVSPRTQYF
TRBD2	TRBV6-1	-	TRBJ2-5	TGTGCCAGCAGAGAGACTAGCCTTCAAGAGACCCAGTACTTC	CASRETSLQETQYF
-	TRBV29-1	-	TRBJ2-3	TGCAGCGTTGAAAGGGATACTAGCACAGATACGCAGTATTTT	CSVERDTSTDTQYF
TRBD1	TRBV2	few	TRBJ2-1	TGTGCCATCATCAGGGGGCGAGGTGAGCAGTTCTTC	CAIIRGRGEQFF
TRBD1	TRBV29-1	few	TRBJ1-2	TGCAGCGCCCGGGACAGCCTACCCTATGGCTACACCTTC	CSARDSLPYGYTF
-	TRBV30	few	TRBJ1-4	TGTGCCTGGAGTGAGATGGGGACAACGTTTTTT	CAWSEMGTTFF
TRBD1	TRBV7-2	-	TRBJ1-2	TGTGCCAGCAGCTTAAACGGACAGGGTGATGGCTACACCTTC	CASSLNGQGDGYTF
-	TRBV7-3	few	TRBJ2-1	TGTGCCAGCAGCTTAAGCCACAGCTCCTACAATGAGCAGTTCTTC	CASSLSHSSYNEQFF
-	TRBV2	few	TRBJ1-2	TGTGCCAGCAGGGGCGGGGGACGAAGCTACACCTTC	CASRGGGRSYTF
-	TRBV20-1	-	TRBJ1-2	TGCAGTGCTACTCCAGGGAATGGCTACACCTTC	CSATPGNGYTF
-	TRBV6-1	-	TRBJ2-4	TGTGCCAGCAGTGAAGCTGATCGGGGGAGAAGGTACTTC	CASSEADRGRRYF
-	TRBV15	few	TRBJ2-1	TGTGCCACCAGCAGAGATCAGGCTGTCAATGAGCAGTTCTTC	CATSRDQAVNEQFF
TRBD1	TRBV10-3	many	TRBJ2-1	TGTGCCATAAAGAGACAGGGCACTTACAATGAGCAGTTCTTC	CAIKRQGTYNEQFF
-	TRBV4-3	-	TRBJ2-1	TGCGCCAGCAGCCAAAACCCTCAGGGTTGGGATGAGCAGTTCTTC	CASSQNPQGWDEQFF
TRBD1	TRBV11-2	-	TRBJ1-1	TGTGCCAGCAGCTCAGGACAGGGGCTGCTCCCTTTGGCTTTCTTT	CASSSGQGLLPLAFF
TRBD2	TRBV7-6	-	TRBJ2-1	TGTGCCAGCAGCTTAACTAGCGGGTACTACAATGAGCAGTTCTTC	CASSLTSGYYNEQFF
TRBD1	TRBV25-1	few	TRBJ1-2	TGTGCCAGCAGTGAATTAGGGACAGGGGCGTATGGCTACACCTTC	CASSELGTGAYGYTF
TRBD1	TRBV10-3	few	TRBJ1-2	TGTGCCACAAGCCAGGGGGCCAGTGGCTACACCTTC	CATSQGASGYTF
-	TRBV10-3	-	TRBJ2-1	TGTGCCATCAGAGCTAGCTACTCCTACAATGAGCAGTTCTTC	CAIRASYSYNEQFF
TRBD1	TRBV23-1	few	TRBJ2-4	TGCGCCAGCAGACAGGGGCCAAACATTCAGTACTTC	CASRQGPNIQYF
TRBD1	TRBV30	-	TRBJ1-2	TGTGCCTGGAGCGAACAGGGGTCTGGCTACACCTTC	CAWSEQGSGYTF
TRBD2	TRBV4-3	few	TRBJ2-5	TGCGCCAGCAGCCAAGGAGCGGGGGGGCTTGGGGCCCAGTACTTC	CASSQGAGGLGAQYF
TRBD1	TRBV30	few	TRBJ2-5	TGTGCCTGGAGTCGGACAGGGGCGTGGCAAGAGACCCAGTACTTC	CAWSRTGAWQETQYF
TRBD2	TRBV10-3	few	TRBJ2-3	TGTGCCATCAGCGTCTATTCCGGGACTAGCGGGAGCGCAGATACGCAGTATTTT	CAISVYSGTSGSADTQYF
-	TRBV28	-	TRBJ2-3	TGTGCCAGCAGTTCACCTGATACGCAGTATTTT	CASSSPDTQYF
-	TRBV5-1	-	TRBJ2-1	TGCGCCAGCAGCTTGGAGCGTAGCAGCTCCTACAATGAGCAGTTCTTC	CASSLERSSSYNEQFF
-	TRBV7-9	few	TRBJ2-1	TGTGCCAGCAGCCGTCTCCTAGGGACAACCAGCTCCTACAATGAGCAGTTCTTC	CASSRLLGTTSSYNEQFF